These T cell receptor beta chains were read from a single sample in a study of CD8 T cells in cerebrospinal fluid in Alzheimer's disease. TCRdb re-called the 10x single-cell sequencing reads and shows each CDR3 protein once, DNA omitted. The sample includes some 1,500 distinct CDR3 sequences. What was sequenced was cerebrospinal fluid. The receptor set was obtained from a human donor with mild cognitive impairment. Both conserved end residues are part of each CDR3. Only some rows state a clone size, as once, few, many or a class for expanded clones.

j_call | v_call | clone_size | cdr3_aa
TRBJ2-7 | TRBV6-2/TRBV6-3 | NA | CASSRQRLYEQYF
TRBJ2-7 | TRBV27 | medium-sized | CASSPGQGRYEQYF
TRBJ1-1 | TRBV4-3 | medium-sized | CASTYDAAGVPNAEAFF
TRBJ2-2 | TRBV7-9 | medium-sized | CASSSRLRRDGELFF
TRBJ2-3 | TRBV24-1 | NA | CATSLSGRSTDTQYF
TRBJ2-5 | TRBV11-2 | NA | CASSTQPGLATETQYF
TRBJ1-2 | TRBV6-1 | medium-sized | CASSEALDRVGYGYTF
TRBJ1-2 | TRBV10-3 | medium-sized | CAISESTGRDGYTF
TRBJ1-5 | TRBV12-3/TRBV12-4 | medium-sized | CASSLGTSHQPQHF
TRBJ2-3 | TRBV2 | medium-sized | CASSLGLARTDTQYF
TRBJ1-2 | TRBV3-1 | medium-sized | CASTQRTTLYGYTF
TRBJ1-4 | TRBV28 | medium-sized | CASTISKRGNEKLFF
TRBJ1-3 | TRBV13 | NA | CASSPLRSLNTIYF
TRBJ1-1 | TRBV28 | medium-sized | CASSSSTEAFF
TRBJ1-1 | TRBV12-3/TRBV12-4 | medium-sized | CASSLHPVAFF
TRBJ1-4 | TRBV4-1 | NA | CASSQFADRAEKLFF
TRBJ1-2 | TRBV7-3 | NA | CASSPGQGDYGYTF
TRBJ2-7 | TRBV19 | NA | CASSIGMDRTYEQYF
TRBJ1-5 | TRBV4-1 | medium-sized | CASSYTGRNQPQHF
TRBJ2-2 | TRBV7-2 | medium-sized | CASSLELSNTGELFF
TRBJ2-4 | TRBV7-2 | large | CASSPLAGGSGNIQYF
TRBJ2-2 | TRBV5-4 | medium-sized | CASSLAGGRINTGELFF
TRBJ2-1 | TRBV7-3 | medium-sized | CASSPTTSGGLRNEQFF
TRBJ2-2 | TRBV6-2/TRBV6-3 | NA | CATGQTHTGELFF
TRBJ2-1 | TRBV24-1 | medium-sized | CATSGGGGISYNEQFF
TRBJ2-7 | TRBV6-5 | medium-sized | CASRNLGTPDEQYF
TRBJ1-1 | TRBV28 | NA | CASNMGQGVARAFF
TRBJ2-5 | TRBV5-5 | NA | CASSKSLALETQYF